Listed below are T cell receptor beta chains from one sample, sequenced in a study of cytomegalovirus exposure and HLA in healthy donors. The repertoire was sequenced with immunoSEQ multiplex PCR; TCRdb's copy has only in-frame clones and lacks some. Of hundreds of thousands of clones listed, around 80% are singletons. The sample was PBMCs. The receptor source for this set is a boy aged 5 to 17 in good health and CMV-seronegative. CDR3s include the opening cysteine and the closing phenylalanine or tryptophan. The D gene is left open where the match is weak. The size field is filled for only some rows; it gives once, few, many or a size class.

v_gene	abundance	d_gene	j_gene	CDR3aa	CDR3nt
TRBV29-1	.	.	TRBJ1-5	CSVSGAGDQPQHF	TGCAGCGTCTCCGGAGCAGGGGACCAGCCCCAGCATTTT
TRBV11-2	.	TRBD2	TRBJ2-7	CASSLVFATSGQYEQYF	TGTGCCAGCAGCTTAGTATTCGCGACTAGCGGCCAATACGAGCAGTACTTC
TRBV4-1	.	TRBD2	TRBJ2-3	CASSKRLADSTDTQYF	TGCGCCAGCAGCAAAAGACTAGCGGATTCCACAGATACGCAGTATTTT
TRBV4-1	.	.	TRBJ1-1	CASSHRTGGTNTEAFF	TGCGCCAGCAGCCACCGAACGGGGGGTACGAACACTGAAGCTTTCTTT
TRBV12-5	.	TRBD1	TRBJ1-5	CASGKTGRSGQPQHF	TGTGCTAGTGGGAAGACAGGGAGGTCGGGTCAGCCCCAGCATTTT
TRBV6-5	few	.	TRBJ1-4	CASSYSRGGGEKLFF	TGTGCCAGCAGTTACTCGAGAGGCGGCGGTGAAAAACTGTTTTTT
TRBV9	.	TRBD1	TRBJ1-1	CASSAPGTGEAFF	TGTGCCAGCAGCGCGCCCGGGACAGGTGAAGCTTTCTTT
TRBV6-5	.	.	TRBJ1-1	CASSEGPMNTEAFF	TGTGCCAGCAGTGAGGGCCCCATGAACACTGAAGCTTTCTTT
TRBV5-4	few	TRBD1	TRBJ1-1	CASSLVGQEEAFF	TGTGCCAGCAGCTTGGTCGGACAGGAGGAAGCTTTCTTT
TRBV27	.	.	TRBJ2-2	CASSSLFGGDTGELFF	TGTGCCAGCAGTTCCCTTTTCGGGGGAGACACCGGGGAGCTGTTTTTT
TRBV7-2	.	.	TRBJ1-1	CASSFPQGKGTEAFF	TGTGCCAGCAGCTTCCCCCAGGGGAAAGGGACTGAAGCTTTCTTT
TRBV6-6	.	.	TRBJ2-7	CASSYGLAVLNYEQYF	TGTGCCAGCAGTTACGGGCTAGCAGTACTGAACTACGAGCAGTACTTC
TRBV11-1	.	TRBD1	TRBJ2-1	CASSSLTGGPYNEQFF	TGTGCCAGCAGCTCCTTGACAGGGGGCCCTTACAATGAGCAGTTCTTC
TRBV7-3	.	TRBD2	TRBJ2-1	CASSLIAGAYNEQFF	TGTGCCAGCAGCTTAATAGCGGGGGCCTACAATGAGCAGTTCTTC
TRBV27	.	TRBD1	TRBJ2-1	CASSLLQGARYEQFF	TGTGCCAGCAGTTTATTACAGGGGGCTAGATATGAGCAGTTCTTC
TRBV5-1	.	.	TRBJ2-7	CASSLQGSYEQYF	TGCGCCAGCAGCCTCCAGGGGTCCTACGAGCAGTACTTC
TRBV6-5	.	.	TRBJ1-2	CASSDSGYGYTF	TGTGCCAGCAGCGACAGCGGGTATGGCTACACCTTC
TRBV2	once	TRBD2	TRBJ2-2	CASNRDRGLAVRNTGELFF	TGTGCCAGCAATAGGGACCGAGGACTAGCGGTCCGAAACACCGGGGAGCTGTTTTTT
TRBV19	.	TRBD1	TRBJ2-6	CASSRDGTGISGANVLTF	TGTGCCAGTAGTCGTGACGGGACAGGAATCTCTGGGGCCAACGTCCTGACTTTC
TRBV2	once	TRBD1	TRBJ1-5	CASRRDRQYSNQPQHF	TGTGCCAGCAGGCGGGACAGGCAATATAGCAATCAGCCCCAGCATTTT
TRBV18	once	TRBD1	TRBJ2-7	CASSRTGTGINEQYF	TGTGCCAGCTCACGTACCGGGACAGGGATCAACGAGCAGTACTTC
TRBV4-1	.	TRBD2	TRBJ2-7	CASSLWSGGAYEQYF	TGCGCCAGCAGCCTGTGGTCGGGGGGGGCCTACGAGCAGTACTTC
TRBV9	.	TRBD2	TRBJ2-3	CASSVYPSGGGRDTQYF	TGTGCCAGCAGCGTTTACCCTAGCGGGGGGGGCAGGGATACGCAGTATTTT
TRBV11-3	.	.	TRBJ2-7	CASRLRGQGGYEQYF	TGTGCCAGCAGACTCAGGGGTCAGGGTGGCTACGAGCAGTACTTC
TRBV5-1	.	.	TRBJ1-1	CASSRGLNTEAFF	TGCGCCAGCAGCAGGGGTTTGAACACTGAAGCTTTCTTT
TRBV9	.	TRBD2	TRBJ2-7	CASSAGTSASYEQYF	TGTGCCAGCAGCGCCGGGACTAGCGCCTCCTACGAGCAGTACTTC
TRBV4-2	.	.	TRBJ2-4	CASSQASLAAKNIQYF	TGTGCCAGCAGCCAAGCTAGCCTCGCGGCCAAAAACATTCAGTACTTC
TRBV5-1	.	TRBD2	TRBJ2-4	CASSPRWGLAGSNIQYF	TGCGCCAGCAGCCCCCGGTGGGGACTAGCGGGTAGTAACATTCAGTACTTC
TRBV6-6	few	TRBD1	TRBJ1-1	CASRQDREAFF	TGTGCCAGCAGACAGGACAGGGAAGCTTTCTTT
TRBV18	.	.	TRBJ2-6	CASSPDKSGANVLTF	TGTGCCAGCTCACCGGACAAGAGTGGGGCCAACGTCCTGACTTTC
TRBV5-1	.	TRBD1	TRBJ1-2	CASSLAGTGGDEIGYTF	TGCGCCAGCAGCTTGGCCGGGACAGGGGGCGACGAGATTGGCTACACCTTC
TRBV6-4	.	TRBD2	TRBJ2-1	CASSEGGRPGDEQFF	TGTGCCAGCAGTGAGGGGGGGAGGCCGGGCGATGAGCAGTTCTTC
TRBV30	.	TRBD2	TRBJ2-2	CAWSVTSGGTGELFF	TGTGCCTGGAGTGTAACCAGCGGGGGGACCGGGGAGCTGTTTTTT
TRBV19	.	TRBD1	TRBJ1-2	CASSIRDRGYTF	TGTGCCAGTAGTATCCGGGACAGAGGCTACACCTTC
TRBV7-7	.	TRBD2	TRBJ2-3	CASSLGGSSDTQYF	TGTGCCAGCAGCTTGGGCGGGAGCTCAGATACGCAGTATTTT
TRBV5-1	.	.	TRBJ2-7	CACDRSSSYEQYF	TGCGCCTGTGACAGGTCTAGCTCCTACGAGCAGTACTTC
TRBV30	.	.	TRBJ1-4	CAFLTQTNEKLFF	TGTGCCTTTTTGACACAAACTAATGAAAAACTGTTTTTT
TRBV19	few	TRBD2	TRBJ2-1	CASSLPSGSSDEQFF	TGTGCCAGTAGCCTCCCTAGCGGGAGCTCGGATGAGCAGTTCTTC
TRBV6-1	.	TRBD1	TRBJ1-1	CASTTPGTGHTEAFF	TGTGCCAGTACCACGCCCGGGACAGGGCACACTGAAGCTTTCTTT
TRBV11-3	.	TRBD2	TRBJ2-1	CASSERTSGRAYNEQFF	TGTGCCAGCAGCGAACGGACTAGCGGGAGGGCCTACAATGAGCAGTTCTTC
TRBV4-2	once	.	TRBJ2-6	CASSQDIGSGANVLTF	TGTGCCAGCAGCCAAGATATCGGCTCTGGGGCCAACGTCCTGACTTTC
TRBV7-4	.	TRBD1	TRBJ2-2	CASSSTGGSNTGELFF	TGTGCCAGCAGCTCCACAGGGGGGTCGAACACCGGGGAGCTGTTTTTT
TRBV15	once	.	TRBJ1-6	CATSRIPAGTYNSPLHF	TGTGCCACCAGCCGCATCCCCGCCGGGACCTATAATTCACCCCTCCACTTT
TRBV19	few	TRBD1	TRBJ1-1	CASSILGQGFSEAFF	TGTGCCAGTAGTATTCTGGGACAGGGGTTTTCTGAAGCTTTCTTT
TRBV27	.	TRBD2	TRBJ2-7	CASSTRTSGGYEQYF	TGTGCCAGCAGTACCCGGACTAGCGGGGGCTACGAGCAGTACTTC
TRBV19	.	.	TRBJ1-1	CASSIGRSTEAFF	TGTGCCAGTAGTATAGGCAGATCCACTGAAGCTTTCTTT
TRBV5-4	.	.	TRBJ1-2	CASSSPNRAPGYTF	TGTGCCAGCAGCTCACCGAACAGGGCGCCTGGCTACACCTTC
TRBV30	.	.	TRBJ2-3	CAWGINSGITDTQYF	TGTGCCTGGGGGATCAATAGCGGAATCACAGATACGCAGTATTTT
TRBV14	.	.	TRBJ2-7	CASSHLGPGYEQYF	TGTGCCAGCAGCCATCTCGGCCCGGGCTACGAGCAGTACTTC
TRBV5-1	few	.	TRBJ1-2	CASSISGTIYGYTF	TGCGCCAGCAGCATTAGCGGGACTATTTATGGCTACACCTTC
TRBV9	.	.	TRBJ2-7	CASSAIYEQYF	TGTGCCAGCAGCGCCATTTACGAGCAGTACTTC
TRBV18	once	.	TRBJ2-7	CASSPGAKYEQYF	TGTGCCAGCTCACCTGGAGCGAAGTACGAGCAGTACTTC
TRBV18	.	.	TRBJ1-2	CASWDKRSYGYTF	TGTGCCAGCTGGGACAAGCGAAGCTATGGCTACACCTTC
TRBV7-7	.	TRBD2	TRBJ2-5	CASSPRRLARQETQYF	TGTGCCAGCAGCCCGCGTAGACTAGCGCGACAAGAGACCCAGTACTTC
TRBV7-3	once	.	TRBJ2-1	CASSLNQGVYNEQFF	TGTGCCAGCAGCTTAAATCAGGGCGTATACAATGAGCAGTTCTTC
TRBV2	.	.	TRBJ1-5	CASSERSGVNQPQHF	TGTGCCAGCAGTGAACGTTCAGGGGTCAATCAGCCCCAGCATTTT
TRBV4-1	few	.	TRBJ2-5	CASSQYLRSQETQYF	TGCGCCAGCAGCCAATATTTGCGTAGCCAAGAGACCCAGTACTTC
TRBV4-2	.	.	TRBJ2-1	CASSQDLLGGLLNEQFF	TGTGCCAGCAGCCAAGATCTTTTGGGGGGGCTGCTGAATGAGCAGTTCTTC
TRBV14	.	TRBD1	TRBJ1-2	CASSQRQGLGGYTF	TGTGCCAGCAGTCAAAGACAGGGGTTGGGTGGCTACACCTTC
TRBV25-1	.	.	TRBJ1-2	CASSEGTPRSYGYTF	TGTGCCAGCAGTGAAGGGACACCACGCAGCTATGGCTACACCTTC